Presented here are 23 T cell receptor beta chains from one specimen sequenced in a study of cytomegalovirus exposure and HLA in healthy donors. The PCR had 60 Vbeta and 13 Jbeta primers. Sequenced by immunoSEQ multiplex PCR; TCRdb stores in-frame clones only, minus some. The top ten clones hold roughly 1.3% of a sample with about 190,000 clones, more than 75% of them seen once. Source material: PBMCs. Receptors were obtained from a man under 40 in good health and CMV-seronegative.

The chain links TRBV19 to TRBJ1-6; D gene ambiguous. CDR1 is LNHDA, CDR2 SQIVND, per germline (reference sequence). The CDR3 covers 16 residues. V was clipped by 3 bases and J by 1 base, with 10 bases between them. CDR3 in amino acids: CASSIKTGSYNSPLHF. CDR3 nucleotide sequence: TGTGCCAGTAGTATTAAGACCGGGTCCTATAATTCACCCCTCCACTTT.

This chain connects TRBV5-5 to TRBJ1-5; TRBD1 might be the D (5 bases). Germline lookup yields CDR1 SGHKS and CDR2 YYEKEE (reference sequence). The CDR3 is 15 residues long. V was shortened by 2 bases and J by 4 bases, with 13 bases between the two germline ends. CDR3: CASSFFGTTNQPQHF. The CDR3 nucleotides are TGTGCCAGCAGCTTCTTCGGGACTACAAATCAGCCCCAGCATTTT.

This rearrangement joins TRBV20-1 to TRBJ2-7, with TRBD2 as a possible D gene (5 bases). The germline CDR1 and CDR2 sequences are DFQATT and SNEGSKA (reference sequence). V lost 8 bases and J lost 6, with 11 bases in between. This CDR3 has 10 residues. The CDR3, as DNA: TGCAGTCTCACCGGGGTCGAGCAGTACTTC. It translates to CSLTGVEQYF.

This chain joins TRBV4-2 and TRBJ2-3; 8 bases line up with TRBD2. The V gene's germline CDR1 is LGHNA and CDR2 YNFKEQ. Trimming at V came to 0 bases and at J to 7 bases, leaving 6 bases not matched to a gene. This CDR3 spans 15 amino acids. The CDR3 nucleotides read TGTGCCAGCAGCCAAGAGGCTTCGGGGGGGAATACGCAGTATTTT. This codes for CASSQEASGGNTQYF.

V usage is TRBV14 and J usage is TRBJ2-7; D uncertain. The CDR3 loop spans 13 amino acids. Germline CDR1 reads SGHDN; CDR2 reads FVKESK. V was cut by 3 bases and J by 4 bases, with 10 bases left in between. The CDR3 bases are TGTGCCAGCAGCCAGTTCGGCGGATACGAGCAGTACTTC. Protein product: CASSQFGGYEQYF.

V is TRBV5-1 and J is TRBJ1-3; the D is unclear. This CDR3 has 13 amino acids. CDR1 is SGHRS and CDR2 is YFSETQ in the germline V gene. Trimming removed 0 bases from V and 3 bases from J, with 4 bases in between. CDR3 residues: CASSLDIGNTIYF. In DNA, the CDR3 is TGCGCCAGCAGCTTGGACATTGGAAACACCATATATTTT.

The CDR3 sequence is CASTSGGASRRDTQYF. The DNA for the CDR3 is TGTGCCAGTACTAGCGGGGGGGCCTCCCGTCGAGATACGCAGTATTTT. V and J are TRBV19 and TRBJ2-3, with 12 bases that match TRBD2. This CDR3 spans 16 amino acids. J gave up 5 bases and V 7 bases, and 10 bases lay outside the gene matches. CDR1 and CDR2 (germline): LNHDA, SQIVND (reference sequence).

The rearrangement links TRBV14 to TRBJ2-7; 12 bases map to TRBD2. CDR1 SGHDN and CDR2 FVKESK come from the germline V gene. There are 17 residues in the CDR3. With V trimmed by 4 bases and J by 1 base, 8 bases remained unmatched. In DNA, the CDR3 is TGTGCCAGCAGCCCGACCTCTACTAGCGGGAGGTCCTACGAGCAGTACTTC. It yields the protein CASSPTSTSGRSYEQYF.

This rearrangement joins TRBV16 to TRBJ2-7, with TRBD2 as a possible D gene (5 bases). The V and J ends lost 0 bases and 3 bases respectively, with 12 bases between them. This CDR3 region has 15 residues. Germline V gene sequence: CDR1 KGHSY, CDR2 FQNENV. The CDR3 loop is CASSQSQRENYEQYF. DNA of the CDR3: TGTGCCAGCAGCCAATCGCAACGGGAAAACTACGAGCAGTACTTC. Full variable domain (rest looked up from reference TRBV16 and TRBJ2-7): GEEVAQTPKHLVRGEGQKAKLYCAPIKGHSYVFWYQQVLKNEFKFLISFQNENVFDETGMPKERFSAKCLPNSPCSLEIQATKLEDSAVYFCASSQSQRENYEQYFGPGTRLTVT.

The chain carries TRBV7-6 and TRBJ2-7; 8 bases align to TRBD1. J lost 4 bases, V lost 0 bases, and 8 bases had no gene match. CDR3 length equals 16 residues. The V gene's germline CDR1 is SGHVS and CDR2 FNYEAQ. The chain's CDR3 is CASSLADAGTGYEQYF. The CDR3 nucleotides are TGTGCCAGCAGCTTAGCCGACGCAGGGACAGGATACGAGCAGTACTTC.

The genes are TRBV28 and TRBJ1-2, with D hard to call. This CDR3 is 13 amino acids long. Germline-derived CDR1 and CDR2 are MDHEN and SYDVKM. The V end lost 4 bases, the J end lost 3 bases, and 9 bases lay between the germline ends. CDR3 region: CASSSNADYGYTF. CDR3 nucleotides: TGTGCCAGCAGTTCTAATGCTGACTATGGCTACACCTTC.

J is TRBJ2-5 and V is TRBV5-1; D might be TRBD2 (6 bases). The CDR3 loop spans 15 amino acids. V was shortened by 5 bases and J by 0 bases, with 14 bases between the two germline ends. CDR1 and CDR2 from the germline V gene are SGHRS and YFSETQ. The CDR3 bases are TGCGCCAGCAGGGGCGGGGTCGGGTACCAAGAGACCCAGTACTTC. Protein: CASRGGVGYQETQYF.

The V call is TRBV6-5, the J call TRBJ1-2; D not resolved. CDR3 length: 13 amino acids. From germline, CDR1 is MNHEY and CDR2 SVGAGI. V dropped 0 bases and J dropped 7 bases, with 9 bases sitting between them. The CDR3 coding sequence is TGTGCCAGCAGTTACTCGGAGAGTGTTGGCTACACCTTC. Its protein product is CASSYSESVGYTF.

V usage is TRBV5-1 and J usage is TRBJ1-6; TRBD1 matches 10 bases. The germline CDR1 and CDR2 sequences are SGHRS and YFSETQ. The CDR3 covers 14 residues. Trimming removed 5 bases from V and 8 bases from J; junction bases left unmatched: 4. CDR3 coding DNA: TGCGCCAGCAGTTCCGGGACAGGGGATTCACCCCTCCACTTT. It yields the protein CASSSGTGDSPLHF.

This CDR3 is CASMSLQGGIYGYTF. The CDR3 DNA reads as TGTGCCAGCATGAGCCTTCAGGGTGGGATCTATGGCTACACCTTC. This chain links TRBV2 with TRBJ1-2, with a possible D match to TRBD1 (5 bases). CDR3 length: 15 residues. Trimming removed 7 bases from V and 4 bases from J, with 19 bases in between. Germline loops: CDR1 SNHLY, CDR2 FYNNEI.

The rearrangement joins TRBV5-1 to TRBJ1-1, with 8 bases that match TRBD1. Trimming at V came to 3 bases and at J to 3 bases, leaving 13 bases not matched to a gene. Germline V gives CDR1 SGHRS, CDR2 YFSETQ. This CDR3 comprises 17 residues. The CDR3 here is CASSSGQGHRGDTEAFF. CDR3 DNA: TGCGCCAGCAGCTCCGGACAGGGCCACAGAGGGGACACTGAAGCTTTCTTT.

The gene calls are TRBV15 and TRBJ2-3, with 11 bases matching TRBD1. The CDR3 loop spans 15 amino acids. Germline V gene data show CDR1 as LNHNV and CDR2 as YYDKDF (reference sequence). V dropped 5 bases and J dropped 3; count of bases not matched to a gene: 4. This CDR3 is CATSARDRGTDTQYF. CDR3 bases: TGTGCCACCAGCGCCCGGGACAGGGGGACAGATACGCAGTATTTT.

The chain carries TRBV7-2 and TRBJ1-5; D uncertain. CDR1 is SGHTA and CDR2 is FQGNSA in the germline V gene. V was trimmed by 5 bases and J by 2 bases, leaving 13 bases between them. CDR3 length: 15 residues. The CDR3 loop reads CASSPGRFGNQPQHF. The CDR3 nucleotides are TGTGCCAGCAGCCCCGGCAGGTTTGGCAATCAGCCCCAGCATTTT.

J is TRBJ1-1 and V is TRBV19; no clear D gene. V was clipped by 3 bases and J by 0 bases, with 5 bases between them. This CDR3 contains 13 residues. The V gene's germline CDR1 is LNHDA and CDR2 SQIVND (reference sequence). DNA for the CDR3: TGTGCCAGTAGTATCTCGGTGAACACTGAAGCTTTCTTT. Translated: CASSISVNTEAFF.

The CDR3 DNA reads as TGTGCCAGCAGCCCCGGACAGGTTGGGAATGAGCAGTTCTTC. Protein sequence: CASSPGQVGNEQFF. The V call is TRBV5-4, the J call TRBJ2-1, with TRBD1 matching 7 bases. V trimming: 4 bases; J trimming: 7 bases; junction bases outside the gene matches: 8. The CDR3 runs to 14 residues. From germline, CDR1 is SGHNT and CDR2 YYREEE (reference sequence). Complete variable domain (other parts from reference TRBV5-4 and TRBJ2-1): ETGVTQSPTHLIKTRGQQVTLRCSSQSGHNTVSWYQQALGQGPQFIFQYYREEENGRGNFPPRFSGLQFPNYSSELNVNALELDDSALYLCASSPGQVGNEQFFGPGTRLTVL.

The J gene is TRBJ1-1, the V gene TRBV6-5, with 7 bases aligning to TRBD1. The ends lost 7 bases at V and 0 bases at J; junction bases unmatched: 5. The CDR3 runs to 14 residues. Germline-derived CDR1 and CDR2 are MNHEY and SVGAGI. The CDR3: CASKGGQLNTEAFF. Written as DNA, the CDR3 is TGTGCCAGCAAGGGGGGACAGCTGAACACTGAAGCTTTCTTT.

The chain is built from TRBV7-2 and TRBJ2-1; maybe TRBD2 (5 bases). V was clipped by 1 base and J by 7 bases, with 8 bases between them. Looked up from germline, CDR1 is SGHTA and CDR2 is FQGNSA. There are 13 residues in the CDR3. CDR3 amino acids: CASSLGTPNEQFF. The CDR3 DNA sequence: TGTGCCAGCAGCTTAGGGACTCCAAATGAGCAGTTCTTC.

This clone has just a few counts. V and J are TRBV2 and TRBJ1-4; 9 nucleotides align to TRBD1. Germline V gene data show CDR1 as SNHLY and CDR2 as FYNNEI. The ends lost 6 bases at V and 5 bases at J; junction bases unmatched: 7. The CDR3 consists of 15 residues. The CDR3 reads CASRDTGGANEKLFF. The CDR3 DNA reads TGTGCCAGCAGAGATACAGGGGGCGCGAATGAAAAACTGTTTTTT.